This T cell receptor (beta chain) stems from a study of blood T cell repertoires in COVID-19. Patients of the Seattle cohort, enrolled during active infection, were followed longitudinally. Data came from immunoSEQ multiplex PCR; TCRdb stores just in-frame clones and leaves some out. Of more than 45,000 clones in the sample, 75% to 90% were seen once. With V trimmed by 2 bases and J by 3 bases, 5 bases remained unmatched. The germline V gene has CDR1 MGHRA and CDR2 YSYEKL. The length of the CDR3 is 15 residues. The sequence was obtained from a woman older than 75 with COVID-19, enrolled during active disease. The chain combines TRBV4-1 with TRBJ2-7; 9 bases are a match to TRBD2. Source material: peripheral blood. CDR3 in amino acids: CASSQRKLAGYEQYF. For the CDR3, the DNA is TGCGCCAGCAGCCAACGTAAACTAGCGGGCTACGAGCAGTACTTC.